This is a list of T cell receptor beta chains from one sample in a study of cytomegalovirus exposure and HLA in healthy donors. Data came from immunoSEQ multiplex PCR; TCRdb stores just in-frame clones and leaves some out. The sample has about 65,000 clones; around 73% are singletons. The sample comprised PBMCs. These receptor sequences come from a girl under 18 in good health and CMV-seropositive. The CDR3 runs from the conserved cysteine through the conserved F or W. A D gene is named only where the DNA matches it firmly. The size field is filled for only some rows; it gives once, few, many or a size class.

D gene: TRBD1
clone size: NA
J gene: TRBJ1-3
V gene: TRBV29-1
CDR3 protein: CSVDDRGGNTIYF
CDR3 DNA: TGCAGCGTTGATGACAGGGGGGGAAACACCATATATTTT

D gene: NA
clone size: NA
J gene: TRBJ1-1
V gene: TRBV6-1
CDR3 protein: CASSLGAYTEAFF
CDR3 DNA: TGTGCCAGCAGTCTGGGGGCGTACACTGAAGCTTTCTTT

D gene: NA
clone size: NA
J gene: TRBJ1-1
V gene: TRBV2
CDR3 protein: CASRGGNTEAFF
CDR3 DNA: TGTGCCAGCAGGGGGGGGAACACTGAAGCTTTCTTT

D gene: NA
clone size: once
J gene: TRBJ1-5
V gene: TRBV4-1
CDR3 protein: CASSQRISGGRNQPQHF
CDR3 DNA: TGCGCCAGCAGCCAACGGATTAGTGGGGGCCGGAATCAGCCCCAGCATTTT

D gene: TRBD2
clone size: NA
J gene: TRBJ2-4
V gene: TRBV4-3
CDR3 protein: CASSQDSQGLAVGIQYF
CDR3 DNA: TGCGCCAGCAGCCAAGATAGCCAGGGACTAGCGGTCGGCATTCAGTACTTC

D gene: TRBD1
clone size: once
J gene: TRBJ1-1
V gene: TRBV2
CDR3 protein: CASSEAGTGKTRDRAFF
CDR3 DNA: TGTGCCAGCAGTGAAGCCGGGACAGGGAAGACTCGGGATCGAGCTTTCTTT

D gene: NA
clone size: NA
J gene: TRBJ1-1
V gene: TRBV7-9
CDR3 protein: CASSPGDTEAFF
CDR3 DNA: TGTGCCAGCAGCCCCGGGGACACTGAAGCTTTCTTT

D gene: NA
clone size: NA
J gene: TRBJ2-7
V gene: TRBV15
CDR3 protein: CATSKEDSTYEQYF
CDR3 DNA: TGTGCCACCAGCAAAGAGGACTCTACCTACGAGCAGTACTTC

D gene: NA
clone size: NA
J gene: TRBJ1-3
V gene: TRBV30
CDR3 protein: CAWGYYSGNTIYF
CDR3 DNA: TGTGCCTGGGGATACTACTCTGGAAACACCATATATTTT

D gene: NA
clone size: NA
J gene: TRBJ1-5
V gene: TRBV6-5
CDR3 protein: CASRQYSNQPQHF
CDR3 DNA: TGTGCCAGCAGACAATATAGCAATCAGCCCCAGCATTTT

D gene: NA
clone size: NA
J gene: TRBJ1-1
V gene: TRBV6-5
CDR3 protein: CASSSNTFEAFF
CDR3 DNA: TGTGCCAGCAGTTCGAATACTTTTGAAGCTTTCTTT

D gene: NA
clone size: NA
J gene: TRBJ1-1
V gene: TRBV20-1
CDR3 protein: CSATQNTEAFF
CDR3 DNA: TGCAGTGCTACCCAGAACACTGAAGCTTTCTTT

D gene: NA
clone size: NA
J gene: TRBJ1-2
V gene: TRBV5-1
CDR3 protein: CASSLSGEGDGYTF
CDR3 DNA: TGCGCCAGCAGCTTGTCTGGGGAGGGGGATGGCTACACCTTC

D gene: TRBD1
clone size: once
J gene: TRBJ1-6
V gene: TRBV6-5
CDR3 protein: CASSFTVGGSNSPLHF
CDR3 DNA: TGTGCCAGCAGTTTTACTGTAGGGGGCTCGAATTCACCCCTCCACTTT

D gene: TRBD1
clone size: few
J gene: TRBJ1-6
V gene: TRBV2
CDR3 protein: CASSRGSLNSPLHF
CDR3 DNA: TGTGCCAGCTCCAGGGGGTCACTTAATTCACCCCTCCACTTT

D gene: NA
clone size: NA
J gene: TRBJ1-5
V gene: TRBV18
CDR3 protein: CASSPPIRQPQHF
CDR3 DNA: TGTGCCAGCTCACCACCTATCCGTCAGCCCCAGCATTTT

D gene: TRBD2
clone size: once
J gene: TRBJ2-1
V gene: TRBV4-2
CDR3 protein: CASSQDSVSSGVINEQFF
CDR3 DNA: TGTGCCAGCAGCCAAGATTCGGTGTCTAGCGGGGTGATTAATGAGCAGTTCTTC

D gene: TRBD1
clone size: NA
J gene: TRBJ1-1
V gene: TRBV5-4
CDR3 protein: CASSLWGQGVLNTEAFF
CDR3 DNA: TGTGCCAGCAGCTTGTGGGGACAGGGGGTACTGAACACTGAAGCTTTCTTT

D gene: NA
clone size: NA
J gene: TRBJ1-5
V gene: TRBV30
CDR3 protein: CAWSRQVSQPQHF
CDR3 DNA: TGTGCCTGGAGCAGACAGGTGAGTCAGCCCCAGCATTTT

D gene: TRBD1
clone size: NA
J gene: TRBJ2-1
V gene: TRBV25-1
CDR3 protein: CASSTGGGYNEQFF
CDR3 DNA: TGTGCCAGTTCAACAGGGGGCGGATACAATGAGCAGTTCTTC

D gene: TRBD1
clone size: few
J gene: TRBJ1-2
V gene: TRBV28
CDR3 protein: CAAHQGASNYGYTF
CDR3 DNA: TGTGCCGCACATCAGGGGGCGTCCAACTATGGCTACACCTTC

D gene: NA
clone size: NA
J gene: TRBJ1-2
V gene: TRBV9
CDR3 protein: CASSVGPGGGGGYTF
CDR3 DNA: TGTGCCAGCAGCGTAGGCCCTGGGGGGGGTGGCGGCTACACCTTC

D gene: TRBD1
clone size: NA
J gene: TRBJ2-6
V gene: TRBV7-6
CDR3 protein: CASSLRGQDFSGANVLTF
CDR3 DNA: TGTGCCAGCAGCTTAAGAGGACAGGATTTCTCTGGGGCCAACGTCCTGACTTTC

D gene: NA
clone size: once
J gene: TRBJ1-6
V gene: TRBV11-2
CDR3 protein: CASNNLGAYGRGNSPLHF
CDR3 DNA: TGTGCCAGCAACAACCTAGGGGCGTACGGGCGAGGAAATTCACCCCTCCACTTT

D gene: TRBD2
clone size: NA
J gene: TRBJ2-1
V gene: TRBV5-1
CDR3 protein: CASSSIAGYNEQFF
CDR3 DNA: TGCGCCAGCAGCTCAATAGCGGGGTACAATGAGCAGTTCTTC

D gene: NA
clone size: NA
J gene: TRBJ2-5
V gene: TRBV11-2
CDR3 protein: CASSLGRGTQYF
CDR3 DNA: TGTGCCAGCAGCTTAGGGCGGGGGACCCAGTACTTC

D gene: TRBD1
clone size: NA
J gene: TRBJ2-6
V gene: TRBV30
CDR3 protein: CAWHDRGSGANVLTF
CDR3 DNA: TGTGCCTGGCACGACAGGGGCTCTGGGGCCAACGTCCTGACTTTC

D gene: NA
clone size: NA
J gene: TRBJ1-2
V gene: TRBV19
CDR3 protein: CASSIHLTPYGYTF
CDR3 DNA: TGTGCCAGTAGTATCCACCTAACCCCCTATGGCTACACCTTC

D gene: NA
clone size: NA
J gene: TRBJ1-1
V gene: TRBV30
CDR3 protein: CAWSRGHLNTEAFF
CDR3 DNA: TGTGCCTGGAGTAGAGGACACCTGAACACTGAAGCTTTCTTT

D gene: NA
clone size: NA
J gene: TRBJ2-7
V gene: TRBV7-8
CDR3 protein: CASSISRLSYEQYF
CDR3 DNA: TGTGCCAGCAGCATCTCTAGACTGTCGTACGAGCAGTACTTC

D gene: NA
clone size: NA
J gene: TRBJ1-6
V gene: TRBV30
CDR3 protein: CAWSVGEIDSPLHF
CDR3 DNA: TGTGCCTGGAGTGTAGGAGAAATCGATTCACCCCTCCACTTT

D gene: NA
clone size: NA
J gene: TRBJ1-3
V gene: TRBV6-5
CDR3 protein: CASSRLGDGTIYF
CDR3 DNA: TGTGCCAGCAGTCGACTAGGGGACGGCACCATATATTTT

D gene: NA
clone size: NA
J gene: TRBJ2-2
V gene: TRBV4-1
CDR3 protein: CASSQDPTYTGELFF
CDR3 DNA: TGCGCCAGCAGCCAAGACCCAACATACACCGGGGAGCTGTTTTTT

D gene: NA
clone size: NA
J gene: TRBJ2-7
V gene: TRBV6-5
CDR3 protein: CASIGGPYEQYF
CDR3 DNA: TGTGCCAGCATCGGGGGACCTTACGAGCAGTACTTC

D gene: NA
clone size: NA
J gene: TRBJ1-1
V gene: TRBV9
CDR3 protein: CASSVDRVTEAFF
CDR3 DNA: TGTGCCAGCAGCGTAGATCGTGTAACTGAAGCTTTCTTT

D gene: NA
clone size: NA
J gene: TRBJ1-2
V gene: TRBV28
CDR3 protein: CASTPAKGGLGNGYTF
CDR3 DNA: TGTGCCAGCACCCCGGCCAAGGGAGGTTTAGGAAATGGCTACACCTTC

D gene: NA
clone size: NA
J gene: TRBJ1-5
V gene: TRBV30
CDR3 protein: CAWSVGGGQPQHF
CDR3 DNA: TGTGCCTGGAGTGTAGGCGGGGGGCAGCCCCAGCATTTT

D gene: NA
clone size: NA
J gene: TRBJ2-7
V gene: TRBV7-9
CDR3 protein: CASSVDIRWYEQYF
CDR3 DNA: TGTGCCAGCAGCGTGGACATACGGTGGTACGAGCAGTACTTC

D gene: TRBD1
clone size: NA
J gene: TRBJ1-2
V gene: TRBV6-6
CDR3 protein: CASSPTSPTGNYGYTF
CDR3 DNA: TGTGCCAGCAGTCCAACAAGTCCGACAGGGAACTATGGCTACACCTTC

D gene: TRBD1
clone size: NA
J gene: TRBJ2-2
V gene: TRBV2
CDR3 protein: CASSEGQGTAGELFF
CDR3 DNA: TGTGCCAGCAGTGAAGGACAGGGGACCGCCGGGGAGCTGTTTTTT

D gene: NA
clone size: NA
J gene: TRBJ2-2
V gene: TRBV11-3
CDR3 protein: CASSLDRGATGELFF
CDR3 DNA: TGTGCCAGCAGCTTAGATAGGGGCGCGACCGGGGAGCTGTTTTTT

D gene: NA
clone size: NA
J gene: TRBJ2-1
V gene: TRBV11-2
CDR3 protein: CASSLEGQPSFSYNEQFF
CDR3 DNA: TGTGCCAGCAGCTTAGAAGGACAGCCTTCCTTCTCCTACAATGAGCAGTTCTTC

D gene: TRBD1
clone size: NA
J gene: TRBJ2-7
V gene: TRBV14
CDR3 protein: CASSRTGGLREQYF
CDR3 DNA: TGTGCCAGCAGCCGGACAGGGGGCCTCCGCGAGCAGTACTTC

D gene: NA
clone size: few
J gene: TRBJ2-3
V gene: TRBV7-2
CDR3 protein: CASSLAGSTDTQYF
CDR3 DNA: TGTGCCAGCAGCTTGGCGGGGAGCACAGATACGCAGTATTTT

D gene: NA
clone size: once
J gene: TRBJ1-2
V gene: TRBV6-5
CDR3 protein: CASSYSRVYGYTF
CDR3 DNA: TGTGCCAGCAGTTACTCGAGGGTCTATGGCTACACCTTC

D gene: NA
clone size: once
J gene: TRBJ1-5
V gene: TRBV30
CDR3 protein: CAWSQTTGIVQPQHF
CDR3 DNA: TGTGCCTGGAGCCAGACAACAGGGATTGTTCAGCCCCAGCATTTT

D gene: NA
clone size: NA
J gene: TRBJ2-7
V gene: TRBV5-1
CDR3 protein: CASSVTGVSYEQYF
CDR3 DNA: TGCGCCAGCAGCGTTACAGGTGTCTCCTACGAGCAGTACTTC

D gene: NA
clone size: NA
J gene: TRBJ1-5
V gene: TRBV6-5
CDR3 protein: CASSYGNDGNQPQHF
CDR3 DNA: TGTGCCAGCAGTTACGGCAATGACGGGAATCAGCCCCAGCATTTT

D gene: NA
clone size: NA
J gene: TRBJ2-5
V gene: TRBV25-1
CDR3 protein: CASSELGGQQETQYF
CDR3 DNA: TGTGCCAGCAGTGAACTGGGGGGACAGCAAGAGACCCAGTACTTC

D gene: NA
clone size: NA
J gene: TRBJ2-3
V gene: TRBV5-8
CDR3 protein: CASSPSGYTDTQYF
CDR3 DNA: TGTGCCAGCAGCCCGTCAGGGTACACAGATACGCAGTATTTT

D gene: NA
clone size: NA
J gene: TRBJ2-7
V gene: TRBV25-1
CDR3 protein: CASRAGYSYEQYF
CDR3 DNA: TGTGCCAGCCGCGCGGGCTACTCCTACGAGCAGTACTTC

D gene: TRBD2
clone size: NA
J gene: TRBJ2-1
V gene: TRBV9
CDR3 protein: CASSSRDYYVNEQFF
CDR3 DNA: TGTGCCAGCAGCTCCCGGGACTACTACGTGAATGAGCAGTTCTTC

D gene: TRBD2
clone size: medium-sized
J gene: TRBJ2-1
V gene: TRBV4-2
CDR3 protein: CASSLGTSGVNEQFF
CDR3 DNA: TGTGCCAGCAGCCTCGGGACTAGCGGGGTCAATGAGCAGTTCTTC

D gene: NA
clone size: NA
J gene: TRBJ1-1
V gene: TRBV5-1
CDR3 protein: CASSLLGGTEAFF
CDR3 DNA: TGCGCCAGCAGCTTGCTAGGGGGTACTGAAGCTTTCTTT

D gene: NA
clone size: NA
J gene: TRBJ2-7
V gene: TRBV11-2
CDR3 protein: CASSLAERYGYEQYF
CDR3 DNA: TGTGCCAGCAGCTTAGCCGAGCGGTACGGCTACGAGCAGTACTTC